This T cell receptor (beta chain) was sequenced for a study of T-cell reconstitution after alpha-beta-depleted transplantation in children. As it was prepared, the TCRbeta library received unique molecular identifiers. Each CDR3 protein gets one entry after TCRdb re-called the PCR reads with MiXCR. This table holds 210,000 or so distinct CDR3 sequences, around 9.9% found once. This clonotype was recorded many times. The antigen is undetermined. Broader study findings: Day-60 TCRbeta diversity that was high in some patients was derived from surviving recipient T cells and thymic progenitors.

Germline V gives CDR1 SGHTA, CDR2 FQGNSA. J was trimmed by 0 bases and V by 4 bases; bases with no gene match: 6. The CDR3 spans 16 residues. The V gene is TRBV7-2, the J gene TRBJ2-3, with 8 nucleotides matching TRBD2. Sequencing was performed on PBMCs, taken before TCRalphabeta/CD19-depleted stem cell transplant. The receptor's source is a child less than two years old with acute myeloid leukemia, due to receive a stem cell transplant. CDR3 nucleotide sequence: TGTGCCAGCAGCTCGAACGGGAGGGCGAGCACAGATACGCAGTATTTT. This gives the protein CASSSNGRASTDTQYF.